One sample yielded the 13 T cell receptor beta chains listed below, sequenced in a study of T cell changes during pregnancy in multiple sclerosis. Sequenced by immunoSEQ multiplex PCR; TCRdb stores in-frame clones only, minus some. The sample holds over 50,000 clones, about 88% seen once. Specimen: CD4+ T cells from peripheral blood mononuclear cells, collected in the third trimester of pregnancy. Receptors were obtained from a female donor with multiple sclerosis, enrolled in a pregnancy study.

This rearrangement joins TRBV7-2 to TRBJ2-7; a weak D match, TRBD2 (6 bases). Germline V gene lookup returns CDR1 SGHTA and CDR2 FQGNSA. V gave up 4 bases and J gave up 2 bases, with 12 bases separating them. The CDR3 runs 14 residues. In DNA form, the CDR3 reads TGTGCCAGCAGCTCCCACGGGAGCACCTACGAGCAGTACTTC. Its protein is CASSSHGSTYEQYF.

The chain joins TRBV2 to TRBJ2-5; TRBD1 aligns across 10 bases. The CDR3 is made up of 12 amino acids. Trimming removed 6 bases from V and 5 bases from J; junction bases left unmatched: 0. Germline loops: CDR1 SNHLY, CDR2 FYNNEI. CDR3 DNA sequence: TGTGCCAGCAGGGACAGGGGGGAGACCCAGTACTTC. Translated, it gives CASRDRGETQYF. Combining the CDR3 with reference TRBV2 and TRBJ2-5 gives the whole variable domain EPEVTQTPSHQVTQMGQEVILRCVPISNHLYFYWYRQILGQKVEFLVSFYNNEISEKSEIFDDQFSVERPDGSNFTLKIRSTKLEDSAMYFCASRDRGETQYFGPGTRLLVL.

V is TRBV7-9 and J is TRBJ2-5, with a tentative D call TRBD2 (6 bases). V lost 5 bases and J lost 2, with 15 bases in between. CDR3 length: 15 amino acids. CDR1 SEHNR and CDR2 FQNEAQ come from the germline V gene (reference sequence). The CDR3 sequence is CASSTRDILQETQYF. In DNA, the CDR3 is TGTGCCAGCAGCACGCGGGATATCCTACAAGAGACCCAGTACTTC. Drawing the rest from reference TRBV7-9 and TRBJ2-5, the complete variable domain is DTGVSQNPRHKITKRGQNVTFRCDPISEHNRLYWYRQTLGQGPEFLTYFQNEAQLEKSRLLSDRFSAERPKGSFSTLEIQRTEQGDSAMYLCASSTRDILQETQYFGPGTRLLVL.

Here the CDR3 DNA reads TGTGCCAGCAGCAAAAGGACTAGCGGGAGGGCCACGTACGAGCAGTACTTC. Residues: CASSKRTSGRATYEQYF. The V call is TRBV21-1, the J call TRBJ2-7; the table's D call TRBD2 went unverified against the DNA. TRBV21-1 is deemed a pseudogene. The CDR3 is 17 amino acids.

J is TRBJ1-1 and V is TRBV10-3; unclear D gene. V dropped 7 bases and J dropped 1 base, with 19 bases sitting between them. This CDR3 has 16 residues. The germline gives CDR1 ENHRY, CDR2 SYGVKD. The CDR3 bases are TGTGCCATCAAAGCAGGCCCTCTCTTGAGGAACACTGAAGCTTTCTTT. Its protein product is CAIKAGPLLRNTEAFF.

This rearrangement joins TRBV5-1 to TRBJ1-2; no clear D. The V end lost 2 bases, the J end lost 4 bases, and 12 bases lay between the germline ends. Germline V gene lookup returns CDR1 SGHRS and CDR2 YFSETQ. The CDR3 length is 14 residues. Written as DNA, the CDR3 is TGCGCCAGCAGCTTTGAAAGAGGCAGCTATGGCTACACCTTC. This translates into CASSFERGSYGYTF.

This sequence joins TRBV6-1 and TRBJ2-1; TRBD2 aligns across 14 bases. The germline CDR1 and CDR2 sequences are MNHNS and SASEGT. With V trimmed by 1 base and J by 8 bases, 13 bases remained unmatched. This CDR3 has 19 residues. As DNA, the CDR3 is TGTGCCAGCAGTGAAGGACTAGCGGGAGGGCCGCGGAGGATATATGAGCAGTTCTTC. Protein sequence: CASSEGLAGGPRRIYEQFF.

The rearrangement links TRBV29-1 to TRBJ1-1; D remains unclear. The ends were cut back, 8 bases at V and 0 bases at J, with 19 bases in the middle. The CDR3 runs 15 residues. The germline V gene encodes CDR1 SQVTM and CDR2 ANQGSEA. The DNA of the CDR3 is TGCAGCTCCGTGTACAAGACTGTTTTGAACACTGAAGCTTTCTTT. It is translated as CSSVYKTVLNTEAFF.

The rearrangement uses TRBV5-3 and TRBJ1-2; D unresolved. TRBV5-3 is labeled an ORF, and its function is uncertain. With 4 bases removed from V and 2 bases from J, the gap between germline ends came to 18 bases. The CDR3 has 16 amino acids. The CDR3 DNA reads TGTGCCAGAAGCGCCCAGGTAGGTGAAACCAACTATGGCTACACCTTC. Residues: CARSAQVGETNYGYTF.

This chain links TRBV5-1 with TRBJ2-7, with D hard to call. CDR1 SGHRS and CDR2 YFSETQ come from the germline V gene. This CDR3 comprises 12 residues. V was trimmed by 1 base and J by 7 bases, leaving 9 bases between them. The chain's CDR3 is CASSLTMEEQYF. The CDR3 coding sequence is TGCGCCAGCAGCTTGACCATGGAGGAGCAGTACTTC.

V is TRBV6-4 and J is TRBJ2-3; D is uncertain. V was cut by 2 bases and J by 3 bases, with 6 bases left in between. This CDR3 is built from 13 residues. The germline CDR1 and CDR2 sequences are MRHNA and SNTAGT. The DNA of the CDR3 is TGTGCCAGCAGTGACGGGCAGACAGATACGCAGTATTTT. Protein sequence: CASSDGQTDTQYF.

The CDR3 protein is CAWRPGQGSYNSPLHF. The CDR3 DNA sequence: TGTGCCTGGAGACCGGGACAGGGTTCCTATAATTCACCCCTCCACTTT. This chain links TRBV30 with TRBJ1-6; 9 bases are shared with TRBD1. The CDR3 sequence is 16 residues long. The V and J ends lost 3 bases and 1 base, in that order; junction bases with no gene match: 4. Germline V gene data show CDR1 as GTSNPN and CDR2 as SVGIG (reference sequence).

The chain has TRBV5-4 and TRBJ1-1; a possible D gene is TRBD1 (5 bases). V was trimmed by 4 bases and J by 3 bases, leaving 7 bases between them. Germline lookup yields CDR1 SGHNT and CDR2 YYREEE (reference sequence). The CDR3 sequence is 12 residues long. CDR3 coding DNA: TGTGCCAGCAGCAAAGGGGACACTGAAGCTTTCTTT. Encoded protein: CASSKGDTEAFF.